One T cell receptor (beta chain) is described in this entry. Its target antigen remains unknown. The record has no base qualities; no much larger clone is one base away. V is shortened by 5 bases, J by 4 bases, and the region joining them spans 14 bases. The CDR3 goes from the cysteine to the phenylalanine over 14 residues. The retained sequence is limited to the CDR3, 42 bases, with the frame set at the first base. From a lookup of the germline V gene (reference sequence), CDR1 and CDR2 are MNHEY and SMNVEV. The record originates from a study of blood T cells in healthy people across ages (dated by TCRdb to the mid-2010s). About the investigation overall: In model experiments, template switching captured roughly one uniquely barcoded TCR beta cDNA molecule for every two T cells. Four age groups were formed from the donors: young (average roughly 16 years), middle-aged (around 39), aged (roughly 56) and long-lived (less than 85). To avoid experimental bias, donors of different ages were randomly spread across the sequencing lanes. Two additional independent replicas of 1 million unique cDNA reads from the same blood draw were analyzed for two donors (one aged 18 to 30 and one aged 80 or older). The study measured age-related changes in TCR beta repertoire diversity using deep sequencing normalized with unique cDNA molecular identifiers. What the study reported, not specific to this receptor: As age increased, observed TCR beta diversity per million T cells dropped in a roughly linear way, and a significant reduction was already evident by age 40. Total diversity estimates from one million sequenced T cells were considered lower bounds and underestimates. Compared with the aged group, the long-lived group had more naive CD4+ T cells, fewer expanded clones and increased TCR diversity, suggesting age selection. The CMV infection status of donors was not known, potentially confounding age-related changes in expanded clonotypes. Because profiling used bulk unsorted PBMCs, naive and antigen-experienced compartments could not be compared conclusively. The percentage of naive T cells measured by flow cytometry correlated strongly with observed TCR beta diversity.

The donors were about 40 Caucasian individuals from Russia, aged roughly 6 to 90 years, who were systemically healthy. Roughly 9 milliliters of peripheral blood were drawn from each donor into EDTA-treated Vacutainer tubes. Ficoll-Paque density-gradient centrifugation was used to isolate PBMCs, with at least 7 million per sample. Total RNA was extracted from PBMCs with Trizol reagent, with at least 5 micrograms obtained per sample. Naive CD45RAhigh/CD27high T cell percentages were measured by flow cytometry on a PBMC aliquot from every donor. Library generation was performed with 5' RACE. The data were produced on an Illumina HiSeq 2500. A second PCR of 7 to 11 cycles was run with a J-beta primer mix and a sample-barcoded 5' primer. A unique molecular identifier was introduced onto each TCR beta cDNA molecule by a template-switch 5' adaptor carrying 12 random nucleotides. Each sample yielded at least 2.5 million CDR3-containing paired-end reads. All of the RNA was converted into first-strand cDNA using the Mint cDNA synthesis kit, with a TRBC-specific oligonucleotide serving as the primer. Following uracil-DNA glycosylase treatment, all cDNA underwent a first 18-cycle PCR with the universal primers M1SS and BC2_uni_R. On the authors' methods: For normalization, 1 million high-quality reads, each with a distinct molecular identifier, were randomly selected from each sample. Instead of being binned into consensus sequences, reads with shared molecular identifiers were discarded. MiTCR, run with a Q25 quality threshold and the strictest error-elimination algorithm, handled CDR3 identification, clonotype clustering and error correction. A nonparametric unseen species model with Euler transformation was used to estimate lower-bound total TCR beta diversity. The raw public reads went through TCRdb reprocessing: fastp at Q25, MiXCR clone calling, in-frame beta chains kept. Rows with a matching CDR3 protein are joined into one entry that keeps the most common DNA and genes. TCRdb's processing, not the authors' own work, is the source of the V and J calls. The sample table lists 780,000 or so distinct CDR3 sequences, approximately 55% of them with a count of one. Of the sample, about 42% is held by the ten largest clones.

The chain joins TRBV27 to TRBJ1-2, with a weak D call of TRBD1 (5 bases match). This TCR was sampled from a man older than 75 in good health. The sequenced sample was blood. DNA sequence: TGTGCCAGCAGTCTCCAAGGGGCGCGCTATGGCTACACCTTC. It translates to CASSLQGARYGYTF.